The sequence of this T cell receptor beta chain was determined in a study of PD-L1 blockade in urothelial cancer. As to time point: pretreatment peripheral blood. This table comes from immunoSEQ multiplex PCR, and its TCRdb copy is limited to in-frame clones, with some not included. The table has tens of thousands of clones, approximately 81% seen once; the top ten hold approximately 3.7%. The CDR3 has 15 residues. The V gene end was trimmed by 2 bases and the J gene end by 3 bases; junction bases not matched to a gene: 7. Germline V lookup: CDR1 MNHNS, CDR2 SASEGT. The count of this clone is one. The receptor was isolated from a man aged 70 or older with urothelial cancer. This material consisted of PBMCs, taken around atezolizumab (anti-PD-L1) treatment. The chain couples TRBV6-1 to TRBJ2-7, with 7 bases that match TRBD2. Here the CDR3 reads CASSERGLDHYEQYF. The CDR3 DNA is TGTGCCAGCAGTGAAAGAGGACTAGACCACTACGAGCAGTACTTC.